Listed here are 21 T cell receptor beta chains from one sample, sequenced in a study of blood T cell repertoires in COVID-19. Method: immunoSEQ multiplex PCR; TCRdb's copy keeps in-frame clones and lacks some. The data hold around 30,000 clones, with about 88% observed a single time. The sequenced material came from peripheral blood. Receptors were obtained from a man between 70 and 80 years old with active COVID-19.

This clone was recorded only once. This chain joins TRBV25-1 and TRBJ1-3; 7 bases match TRBD1. This CDR3 is built from 15 residues. V shed 3 bases and J 2 bases; nucleotides not matched to a gene: 4. Germline CDR1 and CDR2: MGHDK and SYGVNS. Here the CDR3 reads CASSDDRVAGNTIYF. CDR3 coding DNA: TGTGCCAGCAGTGATGACAGGGTTGCTGGAAACACCATATATTTT.

The V and J genes are TRBV2 and TRBJ1-1, with 8 bases fitting TRBD1. CDR1 is SNHLY, CDR2 FYNNEI, per germline. V dropped 8 bases and J dropped 4; count of bases not matched to a gene: 3. CDR3 length: 12 amino acids. CDR3 coding DNA: TGTGCCAGCCGACAGGGGATCACTGAAGCTTTCTTT. This encodes CASRQGITEAFF.

The rearrangement uses TRBV3-1 (or the pseudogene TRBV3-2) and TRBJ2-3, with D hard to call. This CDR3 is 15 amino acids long. Between the trimmed V and J ends, which lost 2 bases and 0 bases, there was a span of 9 bases. Germline assignment: CDR1 LGHDT and CDR2 YNNKEL (reference sequence). CDR3 DNA sequence: TGTGCCAGCAGCCAATCGGGTTACAGCACAGATACGCAGTATTTT. Translation: CASSQSGYSTDTQYF.

This sequence joins TRBV27 and TRBJ2-3; D is possibly TRBD2 (5 bases). The CDR3 runs 14 residues. The germline V gene has CDR1 MNHEY and CDR2 SMNVEV (reference sequence). The ends were cut back, 6 bases at V and 3 bases at J, with 13 bases in the middle. The DNA of the CDR3 is TGTGCCAGCAGGGGCGGACTGTCGACAGATACGCAGTATTTT. Its translation: CASRGGLSTDTQYF.

J is TRBJ1-4 and V is TRBV10-2, with unresolved D. CDR1 WSHSY and CDR2 SAAADI come from the germline V gene. The CDR3 extends over 14 amino acids. Trimming left V 6 bases short and J 8 bases short, with 16 bases between. CDR3 in amino acids: CASSRRLGGEKLFF. CDR3 sequence (DNA): TGCGCCAGCAGCCGCAGGTTGGGAGGAGAAAAACTGTTTTTT.

The CDR3, as DNA: TGTGCCAGCAATACGGGACAGGGAGGAAACACCATATATTTT. Translated, it gives CASNTGQGGNTIYF. The V and J genes are TRBV6-6 and TRBJ1-3, with 9 positions matching TRBD1. Germline-derived CDR1 and CDR2 are MNHNY and SVGAGI (reference sequence). This CDR3 has 14 residues. V lost 7 bases to trimming and J lost 4 bases; unmatched junction nucleotides: 5.

The chain's CDR3 is CASSRPGGYGYTF. The CDR3 DNA is TGTGCCAGCAGTAGGCCAGGGGGCTATGGCTACACCTTC. The chain combines TRBV7-2 with TRBJ1-2, with TRBD1 identical over 7 bases. V lost 6 bases and J lost 4; bases outside the gene matches: 5. The CDR3 covers 13 residues. CDR1 and CDR2 (germline): SGHTA, FQGNSA.

The chain combines TRBV7-9 with TRBJ2-1, with D maybe TRBD1 (5 bases). The CDR3 consists of 13 residues. In germline, CDR1 is SEHNR, CDR2 FQNEAQ (reference sequence). The V end was cut by 5 bases, the J end by 2 bases, with 7 bases between. The CDR3 DNA is TGTGCCAGCAGCCGACAGCCCTACAATGAGCAGTTCTTC. Translation: CASSRQPYNEQFF.

The CDR3 here is CAWLLQGSGYTF. The CDR3 DNA follows: TGTGCCTGGCTCCTGCAGGGTTCTGGCTACACCTTC. V gene TRBV30 combines with J gene TRBJ1-2; a weak D match, TRBD1 (5 bases). Germline CDR1 GTSNPN, CDR2 SVGIG (reference sequence). The ends were cut back, 5 bases at V and 7 bases at J, with 14 bases in the middle. The CDR3 contains 12 residues.

The chain is built from TRBV4-2 and TRBJ2-2, with TRBD1 as a possible D gene (6 bases). The germline CDR1 and CDR2 sequences are LGHNA and YNFKEQ. The V gene lost 0 bases and the J gene lost 4 bases, with 9 bases spanning the gap. The CDR3 length is 15 residues. The CDR3 region has the DNA TGTGCCAGCAGCCAAGAAGGGGGTAGCACCGGGGAGCTGTTTTTT. As protein: CASSQEGGSTGELFF.

This clone appeared a single time. CDR3 in DNA: TGTGCCAGCAGTTTCAGACAGGGGAAGGGGTTTTATGAAAAACTGTTTTTT. It translates to CASSFRQGKGFYEKLFF. V usage is TRBV27 and J usage is TRBJ1-4; 8 bases line up with TRBD1. The CDR3 loop spans 17 amino acids. J lost 6 bases, V lost 3 bases, and 12 bases had no gene match. CDR1 is MNHEY and CDR2 is SMNVEV in the germline V gene (reference sequence).

The V call is TRBV12-3 or TRBV12-4, the J call TRBJ2-1; 8 positions agree with TRBD2. The CDR3 totals 13 residues. The V segment lost 3 bases and the J segment 9 bases; nucleotides outside the gene matches: 4. The CDR3 spells CASSLGTRSEQFF. The CDR3 DNA is TGTGCCAGCAGTTTGGGGACTAGAAGTGAGCAGTTCTTC.

This chain joins TRBV7-8 and TRBJ2-7; 10 bases match TRBD1. From germline, CDR1 is SGHVS and CDR2 FQNEAQ. The CDR3 extends over 15 amino acids. The junction had 5 bases not matched to a gene; V was cut back by 2 bases and J by 4 bases. CDR3 amino acids: CASSLFRTGGYEQYF. CDR3 DNA: TGTGCCAGCAGCTTATTTCGGACAGGGGGTTACGAGCAGTACTTC.

J is TRBJ2-1 and V is TRBV19; 7 bases match TRBD2. The CDR3 spans 16 residues. V lost 5 bases and J lost 5; bases outside the gene matches: 12. CDR1 and CDR2 from the germline V gene are LNHDA and SQIVND (reference sequence). Here the CDR3 DNA reads TGTGCCAGTAGTGGGCGTGCGGGAGTGTCGGACAATGAGCAGTTCTTC. Encoded protein: CASSGRAGVSDNEQFF. Together with reference TRBV19 and TRBJ2-1, the CDR3 gives the full variable domain: DGGITQSPKYLFRKEGQNVTLSCEQNLNHDAMYWYRQDPGQGLRLIYYSQIVNDFQKGDIAEGYSVSREKKESFPLTVTSAQKNPTAFYLCASSGRAGVSDNEQFFGPGTRLTVL.

This clone was observed a single time. The chain carries TRBV11-1 and TRBJ2-7; D perhaps matches TRBD2 (5 bases). The germline V gene encodes CDR1 SGHAT and CDR2 FQDESV (reference sequence). The CDR3 has 14 amino acids. The V gene lost 2 bases and the J gene lost 6 bases, with 14 bases spanning the gap. CDR3 sequence (DNA): TGTGCCAGCAGCTTACCGGGAAGTTTCGGCGAGCAGTACTTC. Translation: CASSLPGSFGEQYF.

The chain couples TRBV5-1 to TRBJ2-1, with 7 bases fitting TRBD2. With V trimmed by 4 bases and J by 0 bases, 7 bases remained unmatched. Germline V lookup: CDR1 SGHRS, CDR2 YFSETQ. The CDR3 runs 16 residues. CDR3: CASSPAGGSSYNEQFF. The CDR3 DNA is TGCGCCAGCAGCCCGGCTGGCGGGAGCTCCTACAATGAGCAGTTCTTC.

The rearrangement joins TRBV7-3 to TRBJ2-5, with 13 bases fitting TRBD2. This CDR3 spans 16 amino acids. Germline CDR1 and CDR2: SGHTA and FQGTGA. Trimming took 5 bases from V and 2 from J; bases not matched to a gene: 5. The CDR3 coding sequence is TGTGCCAGCAGCCCCGGGACTAGCGGGATACAAGAGACCCAGTACTTC. Encoded protein: CASSPGTSGIQETQYF.

The chain has TRBV5-4 and TRBJ2-1; 8 bases line up with TRBD2. The length of the CDR3 is 15 residues. The germline V gene has CDR1 SGHNT and CDR2 YYREEE (reference sequence). V lost 1 base to trimming and J lost 4 bases; unmatched junction nucleotides: 4. The CDR3 protein is CASSLRGGLYNEQFF. In DNA form, the CDR3 reads TGTGCCAGCAGCTTGCGGGGGGGACTTTACAATGAGCAGTTCTTC.

The chain recombines TRBV3-1 (or the pseudogene TRBV3-2) with TRBJ2-1; 9 bases map to TRBD2. CDR1 LGHDT and CDR2 YNNKEL come from the germline V gene (reference sequence). The CDR3 is 15 residues long. With 7 bases clipped from V and 7 bases from J, the junction kept 11 bases outside the gene matches. CDR3 region: CASTLTSGDRNEQFF. The CDR3 DNA follows: TGTGCCAGCACCTTGACTAGCGGAGACCGGAATGAGCAGTTCTTC.

The chain recombines TRBV4-1 with TRBJ2-1; 11 bases match TRBD2. The CDR3 is 17 amino acids. V lost 0 bases and J lost 7; bases outside the gene matches: 8. CDR1 is MGHRA, CDR2 YSYEKL, per germline. The CDR3 bases are TGCGCCAGCAGCCAAGAAGTAGCGGGAGGGCCGGGGAATGAGCAGTTCTTC. As protein: CASSQEVAGGPGNEQFF.

The genes are TRBV27 and TRBJ2-7, with D possibly TRBD2 on 6 matching bases. V was clipped by 0 bases and J by 2 bases, with 14 bases between them. This CDR3 comprises 16 residues. CDR1 MNHEY and CDR2 SMNVEV come from the germline V gene (reference sequence). The CDR3 nucleotides read TGTGCCAGCAGTTTATCTTCGTCCACTAGCACCTACGAGCAGTACTTC. Translating it yields CASSLSSSTSTYEQYF.